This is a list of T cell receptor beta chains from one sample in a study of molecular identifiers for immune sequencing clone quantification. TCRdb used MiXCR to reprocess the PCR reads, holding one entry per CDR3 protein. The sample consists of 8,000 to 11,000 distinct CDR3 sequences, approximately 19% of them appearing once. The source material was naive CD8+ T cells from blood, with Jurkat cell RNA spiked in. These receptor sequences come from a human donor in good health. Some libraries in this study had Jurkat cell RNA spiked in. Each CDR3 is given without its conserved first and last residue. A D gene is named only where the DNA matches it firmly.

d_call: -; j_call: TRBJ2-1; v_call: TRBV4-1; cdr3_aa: ASSQPIITNEQF
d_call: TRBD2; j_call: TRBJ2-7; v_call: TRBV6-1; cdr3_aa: ASSATRGAGGNGGQY
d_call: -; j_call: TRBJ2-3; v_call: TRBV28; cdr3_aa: ASRHRSFPHTDTQY
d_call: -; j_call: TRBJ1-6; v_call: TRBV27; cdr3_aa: ASSLSGGGSPLH
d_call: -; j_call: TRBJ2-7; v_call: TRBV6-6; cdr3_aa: ASSRNYEQY
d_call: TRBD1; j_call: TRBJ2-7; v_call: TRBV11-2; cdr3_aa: ASSYSETGQGYYEQY
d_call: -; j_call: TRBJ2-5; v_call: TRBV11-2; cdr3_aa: ASSSAGTQY
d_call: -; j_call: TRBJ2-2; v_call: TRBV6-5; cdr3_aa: ASSYMRTGELF
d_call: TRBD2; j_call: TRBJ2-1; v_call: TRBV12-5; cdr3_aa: ARKSPGGPYNEQF
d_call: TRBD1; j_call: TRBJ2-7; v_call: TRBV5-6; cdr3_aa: ASSLDLDRGLD
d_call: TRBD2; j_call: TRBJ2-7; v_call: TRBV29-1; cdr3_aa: SVVLERDLLEQY
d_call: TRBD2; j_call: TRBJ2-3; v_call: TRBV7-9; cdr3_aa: ASSLVLAGRTDTQY
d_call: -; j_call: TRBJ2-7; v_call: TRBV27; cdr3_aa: ASSLGSQPSREQY
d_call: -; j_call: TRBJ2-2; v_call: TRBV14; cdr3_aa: ASSQDRGTTYTGELF
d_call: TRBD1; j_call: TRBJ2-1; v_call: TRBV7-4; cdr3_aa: ASSEGGQGASYNEQF
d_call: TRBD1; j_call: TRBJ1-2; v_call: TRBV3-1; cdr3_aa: ASSRQGPYPGYT
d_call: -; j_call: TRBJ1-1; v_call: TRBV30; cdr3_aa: AWTDAEEAGF
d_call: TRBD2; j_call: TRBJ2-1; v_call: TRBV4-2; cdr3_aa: ASSQEDGLAENNEQF
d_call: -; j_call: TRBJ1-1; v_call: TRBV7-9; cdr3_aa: ASSFDSSTEAF
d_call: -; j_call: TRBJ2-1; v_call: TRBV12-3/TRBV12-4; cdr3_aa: ASSPPGGGIMEQF
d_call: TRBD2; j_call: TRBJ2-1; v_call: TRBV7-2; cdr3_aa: ASSTLAGVLSEQF
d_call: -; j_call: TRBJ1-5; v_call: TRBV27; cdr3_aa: ASCFAVDSNQPQH
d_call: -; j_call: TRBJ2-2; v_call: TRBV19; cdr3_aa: ASSIPPAGELF
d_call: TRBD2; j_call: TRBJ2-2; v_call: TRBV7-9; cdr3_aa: ASRPSGANTGELF
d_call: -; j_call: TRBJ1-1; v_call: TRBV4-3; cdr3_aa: ASSLGQLMSTEAF
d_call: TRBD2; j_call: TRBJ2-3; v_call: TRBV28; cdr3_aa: ASSTRTGGRVTDTQY
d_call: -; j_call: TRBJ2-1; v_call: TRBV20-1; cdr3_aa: SASEGGRPDEQF
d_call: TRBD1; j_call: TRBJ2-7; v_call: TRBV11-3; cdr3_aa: ASSARTGGASEQY
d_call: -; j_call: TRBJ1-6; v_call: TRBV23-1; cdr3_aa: ASSQSQGRPHNSPLH
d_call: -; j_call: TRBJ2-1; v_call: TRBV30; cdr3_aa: AWSGQYNEQF
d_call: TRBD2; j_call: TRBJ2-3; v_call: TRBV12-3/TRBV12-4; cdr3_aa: ASSPGTSGNGGTQY